Included here is one T cell receptor beta chain sequence, with context. This clone's antigen is unknown. No base quality information exists; no much larger clone differs at one position. The sample's treatment or condition label, in plain terms: live attenuated yellow fever vaccine strain. A standard Ficoll-Paque protocol was used to isolate PBMCs from peripheral blood. CD4 and CD8 T-cell fractions were isolated with Dynabeads CD4 and CD8 positive selection kits. TriZol was used to extract RNA from bulk PBMCs, from CD4 and CD8 fractions, and from dextramer-positive and dextramer-negative fractions. This record comes from a study of T cells after yellow fever vaccination (dated by TCRdb to between 2018 and 2021). Regarding the study in general: The SMART-Seq v4 Ultra Low Input RNA kit was used to prepare libraries from fractions with low cell numbers. To follow T-cell clones before and after primary and booster YFV17D yellow fever vaccination, bulk TCR alpha and beta repertoires were sequenced over time. The cohort comprised two healthy male donors, one aged 18 to 30 and one aged 30 to 40 years. Blood samples were taken at several timepoints before and after primary and secondary immunization, and bulk PBMC replicates and cell subsets were isolated.

Based on the germline V gene (reference sequence), the CDR1 and CDR2 sequences are MNHNY and SVGAGI. The CDR3 covers 15 residues, taking in both the cysteine and the phenylalanine. Only CDR3 DNA remains: 45 bases, in frame from the first base. V is cut back by 6 bases and J by 7 bases, with 15 bases in the junction unmatched. Sequenced using an Illumina NovaSeq 6000. TCR cDNA was synthesized by 5'RACE template switching, which introduced a universal primer site and unique molecular identifiers. cDNA synthesis was primed from both the TCR alpha and TCR beta constant segments. Library amplification involved two PCR steps, and the second step added sample barcodes and sequencing adapters. Libraries were sequenced on Illumina HiSeq 2500 (2x100 bp) or NovaSeq (2x150 bp). On the authors' methods: Demultiplexing of reads and collapsing into UMI consensus sequences were performed with MIGEC, and V(D)J alignment was carried out with MiXCR. Vaccine-responding clonotypes were defined with edgeR using replicate PBMC samples, requiring FDR below 0.01 and a log2 fold change above 5 up to day 15. Each bulk clonotype was labeled CD4 or CD8 based on which sequenced repertoire, CD4 or CD8, contained the clonotype at higher abundance. TCRdb redid the processing of the public reads, applying fastp at Q25 and MiXCR, and retained in-frame beta chains. Identical CDR3 protein sequences are pooled into one entry, listed with their most common genes and DNA. None of the V and J calls come from the authors' own analysis; TCRdb made them. In all, the sample holds 280,000 or so distinct CDR3 sequences, and less than 9.5% of those were seen once. The top ten clonotypes cover about 3% of the sample.

The paper's findings and limits, for the study overall: Computational filtering was needed because FACS-sorted repertoires could contain abundant contaminating clonotypes from the bulk population. The study included only a couple of donors, which limits how far the findings can be generalized. Compared with the primary T-cell response, the secondary T-cell response was faster but weaker, reaching its peak on day 5 rather than on day 15. After the booster, most clones that had expanded after primary vaccination were detected again (around 97% of CD4 and around 88% of CD8), suggesting broad maintenance of memory. A small fraction of clonotypes appeared in both the CD4 and CD8 compartments, likely as a result of convergent recombination.

This TCR derives from a man between 18 and 35 years old who received the YFV17D yellow fever vaccine. The rearranged chain carries TRBV6-6 and TRBJ2-7; 7 middle bases align to TRBD1. This specimen consisted of CD4+ T cells sorted from PBMCs, obtained 5 days after the yellow fever booster vaccination. Read as DNA, the sequence is TGTGCCAGCAGAACTACAGGGGCTACTCCGGTAGAGCAGTACTTC. Translated, it gives CASRTTGATPVEQYF.